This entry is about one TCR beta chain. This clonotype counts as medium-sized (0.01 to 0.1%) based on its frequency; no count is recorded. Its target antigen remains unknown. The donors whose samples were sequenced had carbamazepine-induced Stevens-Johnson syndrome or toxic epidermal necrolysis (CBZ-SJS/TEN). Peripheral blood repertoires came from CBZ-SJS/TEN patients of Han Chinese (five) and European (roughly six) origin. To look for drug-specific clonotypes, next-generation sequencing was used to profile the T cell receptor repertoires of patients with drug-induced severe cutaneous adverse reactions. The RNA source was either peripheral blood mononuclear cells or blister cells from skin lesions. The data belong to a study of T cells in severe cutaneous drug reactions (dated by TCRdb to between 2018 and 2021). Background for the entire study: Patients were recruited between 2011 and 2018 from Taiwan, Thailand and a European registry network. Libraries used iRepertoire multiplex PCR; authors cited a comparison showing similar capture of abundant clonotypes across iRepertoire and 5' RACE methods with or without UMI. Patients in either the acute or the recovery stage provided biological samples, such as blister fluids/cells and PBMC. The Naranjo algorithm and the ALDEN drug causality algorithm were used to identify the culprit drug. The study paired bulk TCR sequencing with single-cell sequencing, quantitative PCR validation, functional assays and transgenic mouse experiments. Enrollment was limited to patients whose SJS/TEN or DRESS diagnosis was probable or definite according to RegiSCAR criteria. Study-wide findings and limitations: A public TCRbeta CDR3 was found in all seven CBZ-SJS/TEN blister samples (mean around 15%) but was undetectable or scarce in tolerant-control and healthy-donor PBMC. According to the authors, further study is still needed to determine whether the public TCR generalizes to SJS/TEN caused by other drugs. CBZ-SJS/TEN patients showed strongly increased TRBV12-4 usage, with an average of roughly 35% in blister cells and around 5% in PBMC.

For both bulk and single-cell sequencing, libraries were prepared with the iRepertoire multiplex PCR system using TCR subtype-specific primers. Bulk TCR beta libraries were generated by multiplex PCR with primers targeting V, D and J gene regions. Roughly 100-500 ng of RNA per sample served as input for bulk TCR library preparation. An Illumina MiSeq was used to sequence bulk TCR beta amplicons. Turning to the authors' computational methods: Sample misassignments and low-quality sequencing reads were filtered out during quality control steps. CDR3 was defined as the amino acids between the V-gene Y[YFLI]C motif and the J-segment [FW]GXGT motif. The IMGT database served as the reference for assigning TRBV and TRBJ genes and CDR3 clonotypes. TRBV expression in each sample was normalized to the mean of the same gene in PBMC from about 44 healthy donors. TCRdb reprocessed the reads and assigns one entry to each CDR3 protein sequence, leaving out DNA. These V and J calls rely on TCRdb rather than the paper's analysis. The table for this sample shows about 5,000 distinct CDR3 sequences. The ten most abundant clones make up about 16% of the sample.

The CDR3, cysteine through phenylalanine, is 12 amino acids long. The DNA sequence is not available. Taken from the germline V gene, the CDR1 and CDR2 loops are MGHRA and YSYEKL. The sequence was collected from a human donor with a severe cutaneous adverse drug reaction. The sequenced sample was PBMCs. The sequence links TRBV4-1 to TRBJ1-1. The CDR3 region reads CASSLTNTEAFF.